This T cell receptor beta chain was recovered during a study of blood T cell repertoires in COVID-19. Study summary: Specimens from acute and convalescent COVID-19 originated in the United States, Italy and Spain. From T cells, B-cell-depleted T cells, or PBMCs came the material, which was cDNA or gDNA.

Study processing details: Reference gene primer amplification in the assay estimated nucleated cell counts. This table comes from immunoSEQ multiplex PCR, and its TCRdb copy is limited to in-frame clones, with some not included. That table supplies the V and J calls and clone size; D and trimming were determined from the DNA. Here the sample spans roughly 220,000 clones, just over 85% being singletons. The V gene lost 6 bases and the J gene lost 6 bases, with 9 bases spanning the gap. The CDR3 covers 11 residues. The germline V gene has CDR1 ENHRY and CDR2 SYGVKD. This receptor was identified in a man aged 25 to 40 who had recovered from COVID-19. The chain recombines TRBV10-3 with TRBJ2-7; no firm D call. Specimen: peripheral blood. This CDR3 is CAIRVESEQYF. In nucleotides, the CDR3 is TGTGCCATCAGGGTAGAATCCGAGCAGTACTTC.